What follows describes a single T cell receptor beta chain. The source of the sample is a study of T cell changes during pregnancy in multiple sclerosis. Profiled with immunoSEQ multiplex PCR; TCRdb holds only in-frame clones, not every one. Among tens of thousands of clones listed, approximately 94% were seen once. This clonotype originated in a female donor with multiple sclerosis, enrolled in a pregnancy study. The source material was peripheral blood, sampled in the third trimester of pregnancy.

DNA for the CDR3: TGTGCCATCAGTGTAGGGAGAGAGACCCAGTACTTC. Protein sequence: CAISVGRETQYF. The chain is built from TRBV10-3 and TRBJ2-5, with D possibly TRBD2 on 5 matching bases. In germline, CDR1 is ENHRY, CDR2 SYGVKD. V was clipped by 4 bases and J by 4 bases, with 7 bases between them. The CDR3 length is 12 residues.